The rows below give T cell receptor beta chains drawn from one sample of a study of cytomegalovirus exposure and HLA in healthy donors. TCRdb's table, derived via immunoSEQ multiplex PCR, lists solely in-frame clones and lacks some. The sample comprises some 150,000 clones, approximately 79% of which are singletons, and 1.2% rests with the top ten. The sequenced sample consisted of PBMCs. These TCRs come from a female donor in good health and CMV-seronegative. The CDR3 runs from the conserved cysteine through the conserved F or W. The D gene is left open where the match is weak. Only part of the rows carry a size: once, few, many, or a class if the clone is expanded.

j_call: TRBJ2-5
v_call: TRBV19
d_call: TRBD2
clone_size: .
cdr3_aa: CASSMQREGRETQYF
cdr3_nt: TGTGCCAGTAGTATGCAGCGGGAGGGCAGAGAGACCCAGTACTTC

j_call: TRBJ1-5
v_call: TRBV28
d_call: .
clone_size: .
cdr3_aa: CASRPQGRGNQPQHF
cdr3_nt: TGTGCCAGCAGACCGCAGGGCAGGGGCAATCAGCCCCAGCATTTT

j_call: TRBJ1-5
v_call: TRBV6-1
d_call: .
clone_size: few
cdr3_aa: CASSQGYSNQPQHF
cdr3_nt: TGTGCCAGCAGTCAGGGGTATAGCAATCAGCCCCAGCATTTT

j_call: TRBJ1-1
v_call: TRBV25-1
d_call: .
clone_size: .
cdr3_aa: CASSLTGRAFF
cdr3_nt: TGTGCCAGCTCCTTGACAGGCCGAGCTTTCTTT

j_call: TRBJ1-5
v_call: TRBV7-2
d_call: .
clone_size: .
cdr3_aa: CASSPLGGQPQHF
cdr3_nt: TGTGCCAGCAGCCCCCTGGGGGGGCAGCCCCAGCATTTT

j_call: TRBJ1-1
v_call: TRBV18
d_call: .
clone_size: .
cdr3_aa: CASSQGVNTEAFF
cdr3_nt: TGTGCCAGCTCACAGGGGGTGAACACTGAAGCTTTCTTT

j_call: TRBJ2-3
v_call: TRBV2
d_call: .
clone_size: .
cdr3_aa: CASSDWTASTDTQYF
cdr3_nt: TGTGCCAGCAGTGATTGGACAGCTAGCACAGATACGCAGTATTTT

j_call: TRBJ1-2
v_call: TRBV27
d_call: TRBD1
clone_size: .
cdr3_aa: CASREITGVSNYGYTF
cdr3_nt: TGTGCCAGCAGGGAAATCACAGGGGTCTCTAACTATGGCTACACCTTC

j_call: TRBJ1-1
v_call: TRBV9
d_call: .
clone_size: .
cdr3_aa: CASSVTVNTEAFF
cdr3_nt: TGTGCCAGCAGCGTGACAGTGAACACTGAAGCTTTCTTT

j_call: TRBJ1-5
v_call: TRBV6-5
d_call: .
clone_size: few
cdr3_aa: CASSLAPRNQPQHF
cdr3_nt: TGTGCCAGCAGTTTAGCTCCCCGCAATCAGCCCCAGCATTTT

j_call: TRBJ2-7
v_call: TRBV2
d_call: .
clone_size: .
cdr3_aa: CASSAPRDGSGYEQYF
cdr3_nt: TGTGCCAGCAGTGCCCCCAGGGACGGGAGTGGCTACGAGCAGTACTTC

j_call: TRBJ2-1
v_call: TRBV27
d_call: TRBD2
clone_size: once
cdr3_aa: CASSSGTSGRGEQFF
cdr3_nt: TGTGCCAGCAGTTCCGGGACTAGCGGGAGAGGTGAGCAGTTCTTC

j_call: TRBJ1-1
v_call: TRBV10-3
d_call: TRBD1
clone_size: .
cdr3_aa: CAISEPRTGMNTEAFF
cdr3_nt: TGTGCCATCAGTGAGCCCAGGACAGGGATGAACACTGAAGCTTTCTTT

j_call: TRBJ1-2
v_call: TRBV6-4
d_call: .
clone_size: .
cdr3_aa: CASSDSEGGGYTF
cdr3_nt: TGTGCCAGCAGTGACTCGGAGGGTGGCGGCTACACCTTC

j_call: TRBJ2-7
v_call: TRBV5-4
d_call: TRBD1
clone_size: once
cdr3_aa: CASSLGGTGRYEQYF
cdr3_nt: TGTGCCAGCAGCTTGGGGGGGACAGGGAGGTACGAGCAGTACTTC

j_call: TRBJ2-7
v_call: TRBV29-1
d_call: .
clone_size: .
cdr3_aa: CSVEDLYEQYF
cdr3_nt: TGCAGCGTTGAAGACCTCTACGAGCAGTACTTC

j_call: TRBJ2-7
v_call: TRBV6-6
d_call: .
clone_size: .
cdr3_aa: CASSYRVETGSEQYF
cdr3_nt: TGTGCCAGCAGTTACAGGGTGGAAACGGGAAGTGAGCAGTACTTC

j_call: TRBJ1-1
v_call: TRBV10-3
d_call: TRBD1
clone_size: .
cdr3_aa: CATGTGARDVTEAFF
cdr3_nt: TGTGCCACCGGGACAGGGGCAAGGGATGTCACTGAAGCTTTCTTT

j_call: TRBJ2-2
v_call: TRBV7-6
d_call: .
clone_size: few
cdr3_aa: CASSLAGGKTGELFF
cdr3_nt: TGTGCCAGCAGCTTAGCGGGAGGAAAGACCGGGGAGCTGTTTTTT

j_call: TRBJ2-1
v_call: TRBV2
d_call: TRBD1
clone_size: .
cdr3_aa: CASSERQGDHNEQFF
cdr3_nt: TGTGCCAGCAGTGAACGGCAGGGGGATCACAATGAGCAGTTCTTC

j_call: TRBJ2-7
v_call: TRBV5-4
d_call: TRBD2
clone_size: .
cdr3_aa: CASSPPSGRGSYEQYF
cdr3_nt: TGTGCCAGCAGTCCTCCTAGCGGGAGAGGATCCTACGAGCAGTACTTC

j_call: TRBJ2-5
v_call: TRBV7-8
d_call: TRBD2
clone_size: .
cdr3_aa: CASSLRGGPEETQYF
cdr3_nt: TGTGCCAGCAGCTTACGGGGGGGGCCCGAAGAGACCCAGTACTTC

j_call: TRBJ2-1
v_call: TRBV6-6
d_call: TRBD1
clone_size: .
cdr3_aa: CASVQRGPGTGEQFF
cdr3_nt: TGTGCCAGCGTCCAGAGGGGGCCAGGAACGGGTGAGCAGTTCTTC

j_call: TRBJ1-5
v_call: TRBV5-6
d_call: TRBD1
clone_size: few
cdr3_aa: CASSPDRDQPQHF
cdr3_nt: TGTGCCAGCAGCCCGGACAGGGATCAGCCCCAGCATTTT

j_call: TRBJ2-7
v_call: TRBV5-1
d_call: TRBD2
clone_size: once
cdr3_aa: CASSLSGGAGLFEQYF
cdr3_nt: TGCGCCAGCAGCTTGTCCGGGGGGGCGGGACTATTCGAGCAGTACTTC

j_call: TRBJ1-2
v_call: TRBV12-5
d_call: .
clone_size: .
cdr3_aa: CASGSTGGGYTF
cdr3_nt: TGTGCTAGTGGTTCGACCGGGGGTGGCTACACCTTC

j_call: TRBJ2-7
v_call: TRBV15
d_call: .
clone_size: .
cdr3_aa: CATSREGSSRHDEQYF
cdr3_nt: TGTGCCACCAGCAGGGAGGGGTCTTCGCGGCACGATGAGCAGTACTTC

j_call: TRBJ1-4
v_call: TRBV2
d_call: TRBD1
clone_size: .
cdr3_aa: CASSRDSSNEKLFF
cdr3_nt: TGTGCCAGCAGTCGGGACAGCTCTAATGAAAAACTGTTTTTT

j_call: TRBJ1-2
v_call: TRBV5-6
d_call: TRBD1
clone_size: .
cdr3_aa: CASTPDRATNYGYTF
cdr3_nt: TGTGCCAGCACCCCGGACAGGGCCACTAACTATGGCTACACCTTC

j_call: TRBJ1-4
v_call: TRBV20-1
d_call: .
clone_size: .
cdr3_aa: CSARLDRPFF
cdr3_nt: TGCAGTGCTAGGCTCGACAGGCCGTTTTTT

j_call: TRBJ1-1
v_call: TRBV27
d_call: .
clone_size: .
cdr3_aa: CASSPDRTNTEAFF
cdr3_nt: TGTGCCAGCAGTCCCGACAGGACGAACACTGAAGCTTTCTTT

j_call: TRBJ1-4
v_call: TRBV7-7
d_call: .
clone_size: .
cdr3_aa: CASSPGVATNEKLFF
cdr3_nt: TGTGCTAGCAGCCCCGGGGTAGCAACTAATGAAAAACTGTTTTTT

j_call: TRBJ2-1
v_call: TRBV10-3
d_call: .
clone_size: .
cdr3_aa: CATGIEQFF
cdr3_nt: TGTGCCACAGGAATTGAGCAGTTCTTC

j_call: TRBJ2-7
v_call: TRBV5-6
d_call: .
clone_size: .
cdr3_aa: CASSPPFAYEQYF
cdr3_nt: TGTGCCAGCAGCCCCCCTTTCGCCTACGAGCAGTACTTC

j_call: TRBJ1-1
v_call: TRBV5-5
d_call: TRBD1
clone_size: .
cdr3_aa: CASSVATGYNTEAFF
cdr3_nt: TGTGCCAGCAGCGTAGCGACAGGGTATAACACTGAAGCTTTCTTT